These 13 T cell receptor beta chains came from one sample sequenced in a study of cytomegalovirus exposure and HLA in healthy donors. Use of 60 Vbeta and 13 Jbeta primers characterized the PCR. Clones were sequenced by immunoSEQ multiplex PCR, and TCRdb holds only the in-frame ones, with some missing. The sample totals 75,000 to 95,000 clones. Sequenced material: PBMCs. All receptors derive from a woman aged 60 to 75 in good health and CMV-seronegative.

V is TRBV27 and J is TRBJ1-2; TRBD1 agrees at 7 bases. CDR3 length: 13 residues. V shed 9 bases and J 0 bases; nucleotides not matched to a gene: 4. Germline CDR1 is MNHEY and CDR2 is SMNVEV (reference sequence). The CDR3 is CASSRGANYGYTF. In DNA, the CDR3 is TGTGCCAGTAGCAGGGGGGCTAACTATGGCTACACCTTC.

The V and J genes are TRBV6-5 and TRBJ2-5, with D hard to call. Gene TRBJ2-7 matches the end of the DNA better, so the J call may be wrong. Per germline, CDR1 MNHEY and CDR2 SVGAGI. The CDR3 is made up of 12 amino acids. CDR3 protein: CASRKNNYEQYF. For the CDR3, the DNA is TGTGCCAGCAGGAAGAATAACTACGAGCAGTACTTC.

Concerning this clone itself: This CDR3 is also generated by other DNA sequences in the sample. The chain has TRBV2 and TRBJ2-1; 10 nucleotides align to TRBD2. This CDR3 region has 17 residues. In germline, CDR1 is SNHLY, CDR2 FYNNEI. V lost 1 base to trimming and J lost 6 bases; unmatched junction nucleotides: 9. CDR3 residues: CASSEGVAGGFGNEQFF. In DNA form, the CDR3 reads TGTGCCAGCAGTGAAGGGGTAGCGGGAGGTTTCGGCAATGAGCAGTTCTTC.

This chain links TRBV28 with TRBJ2-5; D not certain. The DNA end is a closer match to TRBJ2-7, so the J assignment may be wrong. CDR3 length: 15 amino acids. Germline-derived CDR1 and CDR2 are MDHEN and SYDVKM. CDR3 DNA: TGTGCCAGCAGTTCCCCCTTAAGAGTCTCCTACGAGCAGTACTTC. It translates to CASSSPLRVSYEQYF.

The chain carries TRBV30 and TRBJ2-3; D is ambiguous. The V end lost 2 bases, the J end lost 0 bases, and 6 bases lay between the germline ends. The CDR3 totals 13 residues. Germline V gene sequence: CDR1 GTSNPN, CDR2 SVGIG (reference sequence). CDR3 loop: CAWSSTSTDTQYF. DNA of the CDR3: TGTGCCTGGAGTTCGACTAGCACAGATACGCAGTATTTT.

CDR3 DNA sequence: TGTGCCAGCAGCCCTGACAGGACAAGATACAATGAGCAGTTCTTC. Protein sequence: CASSPDRTRYNEQFF. This chain connects TRBV7-9 to TRBJ2-1; possible D gene TRBD1, 6 bases. This CDR3 region has 15 residues. Per germline, CDR1 SEHNR and CDR2 FQNEAQ (reference sequence). V lost 5 bases and J 4 bases, leaving 15 bases between the germline ends. Full variable domain (rest looked up from reference TRBV7-9 and TRBJ2-1): DTGVSQNPRHKITKRGQNVTFRCDPISEHNRLYWYRQTLGQGPEFLTYFQNEAQLEKSRLLSDRFSAERPKGSFSTLEIQRTEQGDSAMYLCASSPDRTRYNEQFFGPGTRLTVL.

The chain uses TRBV7-8 and TRBJ2-5; 8 bases are a match to TRBD1. The DNA matches TRBJ2-7 better at its end, which makes the J call doubtful. The CDR3 totals 16 residues. The germline CDR1 and CDR2 sequences are SGHVS and FQNEAQ. The CDR3: CASSYRAGTGGYEQYF. CDR3 nucleotide sequence: TGTGCCAGCAGCTACCGGGCGGGAACAGGGGGATACGAGCAGTACTTC.

The chain joins TRBV19 to TRBJ1-1; TRBD1 matches at 8 bases. Germline values: CDR1 LNHDA, CDR2 SQIVND (reference sequence). This CDR3 region has 14 residues. With 7 bases clipped from V and 4 bases from J, the junction kept 8 bases outside the gene matches. DNA of the CDR3: TGTGCCAGTACCACGGACAGGGCAGGCACTGAAGCTTTCTTT. As protein: CASTTDRAGTEAFF.

V usage is TRBV6-1 and J usage is TRBJ2-3, with D hard to call. CDR3 size: 13 residues. The germline V gene encodes CDR1 MNHNS and CDR2 SASEGT. Between the trimmed V and J ends, which lost 3 bases and 2 bases, there was a span of 6 bases. CDR3 bases: TGTGCCAGCAGTGATCCCTACACAGATACGCAGTATTTT. It codes for CASSDPYTDTQYF.

This chain uses TRBV7-2 with TRBJ2-1; D is possibly TRBD2 (5 bases). In germline, CDR1 is SGHTA, CDR2 FQGNSA. Trimming shortened V by 0 bases and J by 7 bases, and 13 bases separated the two germline ends. The CDR3 sequence is 15 residues long. CDR3 coding DNA: TGTGCCAGCAGCTTAGCGGGAGTGCTCTTTAATGAGCAGTTCTTC. It specifies CASSLAGVLFNEQFF.

The chain combines TRBV5-1 with TRBJ2-7, with 7 bases that match TRBD1. The trim removed 3 bases at V and 1 base at J, leaving 4 bases unmatched. This CDR3 is 14 amino acids long. From germline, CDR1 is SGHRS and CDR2 YFSETQ. The CDR3 DNA reads TGCGCCAGCAGCTGGACGGGACAGTCCTACGAGCAGTACTTC. It yields the protein CASSWTGQSYEQYF.

The V call is TRBV5-1, the J call TRBJ2-1; 11 bases align to TRBD2. Trimming at V came to 4 bases and at J to 8 bases, leaving 5 bases not matched to a gene. Germline CDR1 reads SGHRS; CDR2 reads YFSETQ. This CDR3 comprises 14 residues. Here the CDR3 DNA reads TGCGCCAGCAGCACGACTAGCGGGAATTATGAGCAGTTCTTC. This sequence encodes CASSTTSGNYEQFF. The full variable domain, completed using reference TRBV5-1 and TRBJ2-1, is KAGVTQTPRYLIKTRGQQVTLSCSPISGHRSVSWYQQTPGQGLQFLFEYFSETQRNKGNFPGRFSGRQFSNSRSEMNVSTLELGDSALYLCASSTTSGNYEQFFGPGTRLTVL.

The V and J genes are TRBV28 and TRBJ2-7, with 7 bases fitting TRBD2. The V segment lost 10 bases and the J segment 7 bases; nucleotides outside the gene matches: 19. The CDR3 totals 15 residues. Germline V gene sequence: CDR1 MDHEN, CDR2 SYDVKM. CDR3: CATYRGGLRSEEQYF. The CDR3 bases are TGTGCCACCTACCGCGGGGGATTACGGTCGGAAGAGCAGTACTTC.